Presented here are 17 T cell receptor beta chains from one specimen sequenced in a study of blood T cells in healthy people across ages. Alongside a J-beta primer mix, a sample-barcoded 5' primer served in a second PCR lasting about 6 to 11 cycles. One entry per CDR3 protein results from TCRdb running MiXCR on the 5' RACE reads. The table has roughly 1.4 million distinct CDR3 sequences, approximately 59% seen once. Sequenced: blood. These receptors originate from a man aged 18 to 29 in good health.

This clonotype has a handful of counts. V gene TRBV7-6 combines with J gene TRBJ1-2; the match to TRBD1 covers 10 bases. CDR1 and CDR2 (germline): SGHVS, FNYEAQ. V lost 5 bases, J lost 6 bases, and 6 bases stayed unmatched. The CDR3 is 14 amino acids. The CDR3 DNA is TGTGCCAGCAGCCGTGACAGGGGGCTCGATGGCTACACCTTC. Encoded protein: CASSRDRGLDGYTF. Complete variable domain (other parts from reference TRBV7-6 and TRBJ1-2): GAGVSQSPRYKVTKRGQDVALRCDPISGHVSLYWYRQALGQGPEFLTYFNYEAQQDKSGLPNDRFSAERPEGSISTLTIQRTEQRDSAMYRCASSRDRGLDGYTFGSGTRLTVV.

This clonotype was seen ten or more times. A much larger clone lies one base from this, so it may be a read error. The J gene is TRBJ2-7, the V gene TRBV6-1, with TRBD1 identical over 8 bases. Germline trimming cut 6 bases from V and 3 bases from J; bases unmatched to any gene: 10. CDR1 and CDR2 from the germline V gene are MNHNS and SASEGT. The CDR3 length is 15 residues. The CDR3 here is CASSEVETGVYEQYF. Written as DNA, the CDR3 is TGTGCCAGCAGCGAGGTGGAGACAGGGGTCTACGAGCAGTACTTC.

This clonotype was picked up a small number of times. The CDR3 sequence is CSVDSLASNNEQFF. CDR3 DNA: TGCAGCGTTGATAGCCTAGCGAGTAACAATGAGCAGTTCTTC. This chain uses TRBV29-1 with TRBJ2-1; a possible D gene is TRBD2 (6 bases). In germline, CDR1 is SQVTM, CDR2 ANQGSEA. With 3 bases removed from V and 5 bases from J, the gap between germline ends came to 14 bases. CDR3 length equals 14 residues.

The chain couples TRBV20-1 to TRBJ2-1, with 9 bases lining up with TRBD1. The CDR3 has 13 residues. V lost 5 bases, J lost 15 bases, and 14 bases stayed unmatched. The germline V gene encodes CDR1 DFQATT and CDR2 SNEGSKA (reference sequence). In DNA, the CDR3 is TGCAGTGCTCAACTGACAGGGGGAGCTAATAGGTTCTTC. The encoded protein is CSAQLTGGANRFF.

This chain connects TRBV5-1 to TRBJ2-1; 7 bases are shared with TRBD1. CDR1 and CDR2 from the germline V gene are SGHRS and YFSETQ. Losses at the gene ends were 4 bases for V and 6 bases for J; bases not matched to a gene: 7. The CDR3 has 14 residues. Written as DNA, the CDR3 is TGCGCCAGCAGCCCTACGGCAGGGGGCAATGAGCAGTTCTTC. Its translation: CASSPTAGGNEQFF.

The V call is TRBV28, the J call TRBJ2-5; D not resolved. Trimming left V 7 bases short and J 2 bases short, with 14 bases between. The CDR3 extends over 14 amino acids. CDR1 is MDHEN and CDR2 is SYDVKM in the germline V gene. CDR3 sequence: CASTFGSRQETQYF. In nucleotides, the CDR3 is TGTGCCAGCACATTCGGGTCCCGTCAAGAGACCCAGTACTTC.

This clonotype showed up just a few times. The CDR3 DNA is TGTGCCAGCAGCTTGTTGTCTAGTTCTGTGAACACCGGGGAGCTGTTTTTT. Translation: CASSLLSSSVNTGELFF. The chain has TRBV5-6 and TRBJ2-2; D gene ambiguous. Deletions cut 1 base from V and 1 base from J, with 14 bases between. Per the germline V gene, CDR1 is SGHDT and CDR2 is YYEEEE. The CDR3 spans 17 residues.

The chain is built from TRBV2 and TRBJ1-4; D might be TRBD1 (5 bases). This CDR3 has 13 amino acids. Germline V gives CDR1 SNHLY, CDR2 FYNNEI. V was shortened by 7 bases and J by 6 bases, with 12 bases between the two germline ends. The CDR3 region is CASIGDSHEKLFF. The CDR3 DNA is TGTGCCAGCATTGGAGACAGCCATGAAAAACTGTTTTTT.

This clonotype was seen a handful of times. V usage is TRBV29-1 and J usage is TRBJ2-7; the D gene is possibly TRBD1 (5 bases). Germline V gene lookup returns CDR1 SQVTM and CDR2 ANQGSEA. Trimming removed 4 bases at V and 7 bases at J, with 17 bases between. The CDR3 has 13 amino acids. CDR3: CSVAKVGQGEQYF. The CDR3 nucleotides read TGCAGCGTTGCTAAGGTCGGGCAGGGTGAGCAGTACTTC.

As DNA, the CDR3 is TGTGCCAGCAGCTTACTGCAATCAGGGGAGACCCAGTACTTC. Translating gives CASSLLQSGETQYF. This chain connects TRBV7-6 to TRBJ2-5, with D maybe TRBD1 (5 bases). The V gene lost 2 bases and the J gene lost 5 bases, with 12 bases spanning the gap. The CDR3 totals 14 residues. The germline V gene has CDR1 SGHVS and CDR2 FNYEAQ.

The rearrangement links TRBV20-1 to TRBJ2-1; possibly TRBD2 for D (6 bases). The assigned J gene may be wrong: the sequence end matches TRBJ2-7 better. Germline values: CDR1 DFQATT, CDR2 SNEGSKA (reference sequence). The CDR3 is 13 amino acids. The CDR3 region is CSARGLVGNEQYF. The CDR3 DNA reads as TGCAGTGCTAGAGGACTAGTGGGCAATGAGCAGTACTTC.

The chain is built from TRBV7-2 and TRBJ2-4, with 12 bases fitting TRBD1. The J call may be in error: the DNA end matches TRBJ2-7 better. The length of the CDR3 is 16 residues. Germline V CDR1 and CDR2: SGHTA, FQGNSA. CDR3 residues: CASSLYAGTGGHEQYF. For the CDR3, the DNA is TGTGCCAGCAGCCTATACGCCGGGACAGGGGGCCACGAGCAGTACTTC.

The chain combines TRBV12-3 or TRBV12-4 with TRBJ2-3; D is undetermined. This CDR3 is built from 16 residues. Deletions cut 7 bases from V and 2 bases from J, with 19 bases between. CDR3 nucleotides: TGTGCCAGCACCTCCTCAGATATTCAGCCCACAGATACGCAGTATTTT. Its protein is CASTSSDIQPTDTQYF.

The gene calls are TRBV10-3 and TRBJ2-7; tentatively, D is TRBD1 (6 bases). CDR1 is ENHRY and CDR2 is SYGVKD in the germline V gene. The V and J ends lost 6 bases and 4 bases respectively, with 10 bases between them. There are 12 residues in the CDR3. The CDR3 region is CAISLQGYEQYF. Here the CDR3 DNA reads TGTGCCATCAGCCTACAGGGATACGAGCAGTACTTC.

Here the CDR3 DNA reads TGTGCCAGCAGCTTAGAAGGGGCAGGGTCCTTCAGCGAGCAGTACTTC. It encodes CASSLEGAGSFSEQYF. The chain has TRBV11-2 and TRBJ2-4, with D possibly matching TRBD1 (5 bases). The J call may be wrong; the DNA end is better matched by TRBJ2-7. This CDR3 is built from 16 residues. The germline CDR1 and CDR2 sequences are SGHAT and FQNNGV.

This clonotype was observed a few times. The chain is built from TRBV20-1 and TRBJ2-3; a weak D match, TRBD2 (5 bases). V dropped 6 bases and J dropped 4 bases, with 11 bases sitting between them. This CDR3 is built from 12 residues. Looked up from germline, CDR1 is DFQATT and CDR2 is SNEGSKA (reference sequence). The CDR3 bases are TGCAGTGCGAGGGTCAGTTCAGATACGCAGTATTTT. Translation: CSARVSSDTQYF.

This clonotype was found a few times. The rearrangement links TRBV12-3 or TRBV12-4 to TRBJ1-5; D gene unclear. Trimming left V 6 bases short and J 1 base short, with 13 bases between. This CDR3 has 15 residues. The CDR3 reads CASSPAVRSNQPQHF. The CDR3 nucleotides read TGTGCCAGCAGCCCCGCAGTCCGGAGCAATCAGCCCCAGCATTTT.